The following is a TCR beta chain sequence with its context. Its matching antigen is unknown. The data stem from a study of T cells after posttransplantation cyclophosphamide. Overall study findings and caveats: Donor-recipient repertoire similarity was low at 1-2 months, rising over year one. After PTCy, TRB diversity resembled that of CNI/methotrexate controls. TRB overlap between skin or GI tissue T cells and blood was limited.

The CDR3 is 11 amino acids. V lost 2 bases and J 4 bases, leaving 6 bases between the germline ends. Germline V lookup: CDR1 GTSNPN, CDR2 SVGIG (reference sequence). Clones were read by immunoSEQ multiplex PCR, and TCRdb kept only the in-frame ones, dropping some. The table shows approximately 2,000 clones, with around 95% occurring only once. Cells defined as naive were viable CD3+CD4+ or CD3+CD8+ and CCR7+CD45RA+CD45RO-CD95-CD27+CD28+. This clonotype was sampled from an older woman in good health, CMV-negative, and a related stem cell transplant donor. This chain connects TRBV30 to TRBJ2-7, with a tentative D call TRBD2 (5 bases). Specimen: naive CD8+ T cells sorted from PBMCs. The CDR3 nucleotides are TGTGCCTGGAGTCCGGGGTACGAGCAGTACTTC. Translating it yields CAWSPGYEQYF.